A single sample gave rise to the 20 T cell receptor beta chains below, sequenced in a study of T cell responses to AZD1222 COVID-19 vaccine. Sequencing used immunoSEQ multiplex PCR; TCRdb keeps in-frame clones, though not all of them. This sample yields approximately 80,000 clones, of which approximately 85% are seen a single time; around 10% belongs to the top ten. The sample in question was peripheral blood, obtained 28 days after the second AZD1222 dose. These receptors were collected from an adult who received the AZD1222 COVID-19 vaccine.

V is TRBV14 and J is TRBJ1-4; the match to TRBD1 covers 7 bases. The CDR3 length is 15 residues. With V trimmed by 2 bases and J by 5 bases, 5 bases remained unmatched. Germline values: CDR1 SGHDN, CDR2 FVKESK. The CDR3 is CASSQWRGRNEKLFF. The CDR3 nucleotides read TGTGCCAGCAGCCAATGGAGGGGGCGGAATGAAAAACTGTTTTTT.

CDR3 loop: CASSYPMGQTGPQHF. DNA of the CDR3: TGTGCCAGCAGTTACCCAATGGGTCAAACCGGGCCCCAGCATTTT. This chain joins TRBV6-2 or TRBV6-3 and TRBJ1-5; no definite D call. From germline, CDR1 is MNHEY and CDR2 SVGEGT. Trimming took off 2 bases at V and 9 bases at J, with 17 bases between the two ends. The length of the CDR3 is 15 residues.

The V call is TRBV5-6, the J call TRBJ2-2; no clear D gene. Germline V CDR1 and CDR2: SGHDT, YYEEEE. The CDR3 is 13 amino acids. V lost 4 bases to trimming and J lost 9 bases, with 13 bases between them. The CDR3 DNA follows: TGTGCCAGCAGCCCAGCCGGTCCCCGGGAGCTGTTTTTT. Its translation: CASSPAGPRELFF.

The rearrangement joins TRBV11-1 to TRBJ2-1; D is unresolved. The CDR3 length is 16 residues. Germline V lookup: CDR1 SGHAT, CDR2 FQDESV (reference sequence). V shed 1 base and J shed 7 bases, with 17 bases lying between them. In nucleotides, the CDR3 is TGTGCCAGCAGCTTAGTTGGCGGCCGAGTGGTTAATGAGCAGTTCTTC. Its protein is CASSLVGGRVVNEQFF.

The V call is TRBV29-1, the J call TRBJ2-1; TRBD2 matches at 12 bases. The V gene end was trimmed by 7 bases and the J gene end by 8 bases; junction bases not matched to a gene: 18. This CDR3 spans 17 amino acids. Germline V CDR1 and CDR2: SQVTM, ANQGSEA. The CDR3 DNA follows: TGCAGCGCTAAACCCGAGCTAGCGGGAGGGCCGAAGGATGAGCAGTTCTTC. Protein sequence: CSAKPELAGGPKDEQFF.

The V and J genes are TRBV10-3 and TRBJ2-3; D is perhaps TRBD2 (5 bases). Looked up from germline, CDR1 is ENHRY and CDR2 is SYGVKD. Trimming removed 6 bases at V and 6 bases at J, with 19 bases between. CDR3 length: 15 amino acids. The CDR3, as DNA: TGTGCCATCAGCGAGGGATCAGGATCAAGCGATACGCAGTATTTT. Protein sequence: CAISEGSGSSDTQYF.

In this sample, this clone turned up once. The chain uses TRBV4-3 and TRBJ2-3; D uncertain. Trimming removed 0 bases from V and 0 bases from J, with 4 bases in between. The germline CDR1 and CDR2 sequences are LGHNA and YSLEER. The length of the CDR3 is 14 residues. This CDR3 is CASSQEPSTDTQYF. The CDR3 DNA sequence: TGCGCCAGCAGCCAAGAGCCTAGCACAGATACGCAGTATTTT.

This clone has more than one count but fewer than ten. The chain couples TRBV7-2 to TRBJ1-5, with D hard to call. The CDR3 extends over 15 amino acids. Germline V gene sequence: CDR1 SGHTA, CDR2 FQGNSA. The V and J ends lost 1 base and 7 bases respectively, with 14 bases between them. The CDR3 protein is CASSLDGSRVQPQHF. The CDR3 bases are TGTGCCAGCAGCTTAGACGGATCGCGGGTCCAGCCCCAGCATTTT.

V is TRBV6-5 and J is TRBJ1-3; the D gene is possibly TRBD1 (6 bases). With 9 bases removed from V and 4 bases from J, the gap between germline ends came to 16 bases. Germline V gives CDR1 MNHEY, CDR2 SVGAGI. This CDR3 has 14 amino acids. CDR3 in DNA: TGTGCCAGTCTCCCGGGACAAAAAGGAAACACCATATATTTT. Translated: CASLPGQKGNTIYF.

The chain links TRBV7-9 to TRBJ2-7; D is ambiguous. Germline CDR1 reads SEHNR; CDR2 reads FQNEAQ (reference sequence). The V end was cut by 1 base, the J end by 5 bases, with 15 bases between. CDR3 size: 15 residues. The chain's CDR3 is CASSLGLTHGDEQYF. The CDR3 nucleotides are TGTGCCAGCAGCTTAGGACTGACCCATGGGGACGAGCAGTACTTC.

This clone has a single count. The junction and the germline gene differ at one end; a read error may be behind it. The chain couples TRBV7-2 to TRBJ1-3; 7 nucleotides align to TRBD1. The germline gives CDR1 SGHTA, CDR2 FQGNSA. The CDR3 is made up of 12 amino acids. DNA of the CDR3: TGTGCCAGCAGCTCGAGCCGGGACAGAAGTTTTTTT. As protein: CASSSSRDRSFF.

This clone was seen a single time. V is TRBV3-1 (or the pseudogene TRBV3-2) and J is TRBJ2-3; 13 nucleotides agree with TRBD2. Germline V CDR1 and CDR2: LGHDT, YNNKEL (reference sequence). V shed 4 bases, J shed 2 bases, and the junction held 6 bases outside the gene matches. CDR3 length: 17 residues. The CDR3 nucleotides read TGTGCCAGCAGCCCCCAGGGACTAGCGGGGAACACAGATACGCAGTATTTT. This translates into CASSPQGLAGNTDTQYF.

This chain links TRBV2 with TRBJ1-2, with TRBD1 matching 11 bases. Trimming removed 8 bases from V and 1 base from J; junction bases left unmatched: 3. The CDR3 extends over 14 amino acids. Germline lookup yields CDR1 SNHLY and CDR2 FYNNEI. As DNA, the CDR3 is TGTGCCAGCCGCGGGACAGGGGGTAACTATGGCTACACCTTC. This translates into CASRGTGGNYGYTF.

This chain uses TRBV6-5 with TRBJ1-5; 10 positions match TRBD1. The CDR3 is made up of 15 amino acids. CDR1 MNHEY and CDR2 SVGAGI come from the germline V gene. V gave up 5 bases and J gave up 7 bases; unmatched junction bases: 8. The CDR3 is CASSTTGGARQPQHF. The CDR3 DNA is TGTGCCAGCAGTACGACAGGGGGCGCAAGACAGCCCCAGCATTTT.

V and J are TRBV12-5 and TRBJ2-6; no definite D call. This CDR3 is built from 15 residues. Germline V gene data show CDR1 as LGHNT and CDR2 as FRNRAP. V lost 4 bases and J lost 2, with 9 bases in between. CDR3 nucleotide sequence: TGTGCTAGTGGTTCAGGTGTTCCTGGGGCCAACGTCCTGACTTTC. It is translated as CASGSGVPGANVLTF.

This clone was observed a few times. This chain joins TRBV7-9 and TRBJ2-7; possibly TRBD2 for D (6 bases). Germline assignment: CDR1 SEHNR and CDR2 FQNEAQ (reference sequence). Trimming removed 3 bases at V and 0 bases at J, with 15 bases between. The CDR3 is 16 amino acids. The CDR3 DNA is TGTGCCAGCAGCTTGCTAGCGCTGGGGAGCTCCTACGAGCAGTACTTC. Its translation: CASSLLALGSSYEQYF.

The genes are TRBV19 and TRBJ2-7; D is undetermined. Trimming took off 4 bases at V and 2 bases at J, with 9 bases between the two ends. The germline CDR1 and CDR2 sequences are LNHDA and SQIVND (reference sequence). This CDR3 is built from 13 residues. The CDR3 protein is CASSSTETYEQYF. Here the CDR3 DNA reads TGTGCCAGTAGTAGTACAGAGACCTACGAGCAGTACTTC.

This chain links TRBV19 with TRBJ2-2; 9 nucleotides align to TRBD1. This CDR3 comprises 19 residues. After removal of 4 bases from V and 0 bases from J, the junction contained 12 bases not matched to a gene. Germline values: CDR1 LNHDA, CDR2 SQIVND (reference sequence). This chain's CDR3 is CASSNLGTGRKSNTGELFF. In DNA form, the CDR3 reads TGTGCCAGTAGTAACCTCGGGACAGGGAGAAAATCGAACACCGGGGAGCTGTTTTTT.

The chain has TRBV6-5 and TRBJ1-1, with D hard to call. CDR3 length equals 14 residues. V was trimmed by 6 bases and J by 1 base, leaving 12 bases between them. Germline CDR1 reads MNHEY; CDR2 reads SVGAGI. The CDR3 loop is CASSGDTRNTEAFF. The DNA of the CDR3 is TGTGCCAGCAGCGGAGACACGAGGAACACTGAAGCTTTCTTT.

The V gene is TRBV10-2, the J gene TRBJ2-2, with D unclear. V was trimmed by 6 bases and J by 0 bases, leaving 8 bases between them. The CDR3 has 14 residues. CDR1 is WSHSY and CDR2 is SAAADI in the germline V gene. CDR3 protein: CASRVAANTGELFF. CDR3 sequence (DNA): TGCGCCAGCAGGGTGGCGGCGAACACCGGGGAGCTGTTTTTT.